The next 32 T cell receptor beta chains were all read from a single sample in a study of shared clonotypes between healthy human individuals. Data came from immunoSEQ multiplex PCR; TCRdb stores just in-frame clones and leaves some out. The sample carries about 2.2 million clones, about 93% recorded once. Naive CD8 cells were CD45RO-negative, positively selected for CCR7, excluding terminally differentiated effector memory CD45RA+ cells. The sequencing input was naive CD8+ T cells from PBMCs. The receptors derive from a man between 18 and 29 years old in good health. Some clones in this sample may be carry-over from other donors' samples.

The V call is TRBV7-9, the J call TRBJ2-3; D gene ambiguous. Germline loops: CDR1 SEHNR, CDR2 FQNEAQ (reference sequence). V dropped 5 bases and J dropped 1 base, with 13 bases sitting between them. The CDR3 extends over 15 amino acids. The CDR3 bases are TGTGCCAGCAGCCGTACTCAGTACCGCACAGATACGCAGTATTTT. This gives the protein CASSRTQYRTDTQYF.

The V gene is TRBV15, the J gene TRBJ2-3; 9 nucleotides align to TRBD2. CDR3 size: 15 residues. Germline V lookup: CDR1 LNHNV, CDR2 YYDKDF (reference sequence). V was pared by 9 bases and J by 0 bases, with 7 bases of the junction left unmatched. In DNA, the CDR3 is TGTGCCACTCGGCCAGGGACTAGCAGCACAGATACGCAGTATTTT. Its protein is CATRPGTSSTDTQYF.

The rearrangement uses TRBV5-1 and TRBJ2-5, with unresolved D. The germline CDR1 and CDR2 sequences are SGHRS and YFSETQ. Trimming removed 4 bases from V and 2 bases from J, with 12 bases in between. The CDR3 length is 14 residues. The CDR3 protein is CASSDIQLQETQYF. CDR3 DNA: TGCGCCAGCAGCGATATACAGTTACAAGAGACCCAGTACTTC.

The chain couples TRBV6-1 to TRBJ2-7; no reliable D call. Germline values: CDR1 MNHNS, CDR2 SASEGT. The CDR3 loop spans 15 amino acids. V was cut by 5 bases and J by 5 bases, with 19 bases left in between. The CDR3 nucleotides are TGTGCCAGCAGTCGCCAGGAACTCCTTTTTAACGAGCAGTACTTC. This encodes CASSRQELLFNEQYF.

The chain couples TRBV13 to TRBJ2-5; D remains unclear. V gave up 3 bases and J gave up 5 bases, with 4 bases separating them. Germline V CDR1 and CDR2: PRHDT, FYEKMQ (reference sequence). The CDR3 spans 11 residues. CDR3 loop: CASSFKETQYF. The CDR3 DNA is TGTGCCAGCAGCTTCAAGGAGACCCAGTACTTC.

The chain has TRBV19 and TRBJ1-1; no definite D call. The V and J ends lost 5 bases and 0 bases respectively, with 7 bases between them. The germline gives CDR1 LNHDA, CDR2 SQIVND (reference sequence). The CDR3 sequence is 13 residues long. CDR3 nucleotides: TGTGCCAGTAGTCTTGATATGAACACTGAAGCTTTCTTT. Amino acids: CASSLDMNTEAFF. The complete variable domain, with remaining parts taken from reference TRBV19 and TRBJ1-1, reads DGGITQSPKYLFRKEGQNVTLSCEQNLNHDAMYWYRQDPGQGLRLIYYSQIVNDFQKGDIAEGYSVSREKKESFPLTVTSAQKNPTAFYLCASSLDMNTEAFFGQGTRLTVV.

The chain combines TRBV13 with TRBJ2-3; TRBD1 matches at 7 bases. Germline assignment: CDR1 PRHDT and CDR2 FYEKMQ (reference sequence). V shed 6 bases, J shed 6 bases, and the junction held 9 bases outside the gene matches. This CDR3 is 14 amino acids long. CDR3 loop: CASSPRTGVDTQYF. Written as DNA, the CDR3 is TGTGCCAGCAGTCCCCGAACAGGGGTTGATACGCAGTATTTT.

This rearrangement joins TRBV5-1 to TRBJ1-4; TRBD1 agrees at 10 bases. The CDR3 extends over 16 amino acids. V lost 4 bases and J lost 6; bases outside the gene matches: 9. Germline values: CDR1 SGHRS, CDR2 YFSETQ. Written as DNA, the CDR3 is TGCGCCAGCAGCAGAACCGGGACAGGGGTTGATGAAAAACTGTTTTTT. Translated: CASSRTGTGVDEKLFF.

Comment on this clone: Within the sample, other DNA sequences also encode this same CDR3. The chain uses TRBV27 and TRBJ1-2, with D possibly being TRBD1 (5 bases). From germline, CDR1 is MNHEY and CDR2 SMNVEV (reference sequence). V was trimmed by 4 bases and J by 0 bases, leaving 9 bases between them. The CDR3 length is 14 residues. The CDR3 here is CASSSQGPNYGYTF. The CDR3 coding sequence is TGTGCCAGCAGTTCTCAGGGACCTAACTATGGCTACACCTTC.

V and J are TRBV6-5 and TRBJ2-1, with a weak D call TRBD1 (5 bases). The germline CDR1 and CDR2 sequences are MNHEY and SVGAGI. This CDR3 contains 15 residues. V shed 7 bases and J shed 2 bases, with 15 bases lying between them. In DNA, the CDR3 is TGTGCCAGCACCTCCGACAGAGTCACCTACAATGAGCAGTTCTTC. It yields the protein CASTSDRVTYNEQFF.

To note about this clone: Other DNA variants within this sample encode the same CDR3. V gene TRBV5-4 combines with J gene TRBJ2-7; 9 bases match TRBD2. The junction had 0 bases not matched to a gene; V was cut back by 1 base and J by 1 base. Germline V gives CDR1 SGHNT, CDR2 YYREEE (reference sequence). This CDR3 region has 14 residues. The CDR3 loop reads CASSLTSGSYEQYF. CDR3 nucleotide sequence: TGTGCCAGCAGCTTGACTAGCGGGTCCTACGAGCAGTACTTC.

The chain has TRBV11-2 and TRBJ1-3; no firm D call. Germline assignment: CDR1 SGHAT and CDR2 FQNNGV. V lost 0 bases to trimming and J lost 6 bases, with 9 bases between them. There are 14 residues in the CDR3. In DNA form, the CDR3 reads TGTGCCAGCAGCTTAGATACATTTGAAAACACCATATATTTT. This codes for CASSLDTFENTIYF.

The genes are TRBV9 and TRBJ2-3, with a possible D match to TRBD2 (5 bases). Between the trimmed V and J ends, which lost 0 bases and 0 bases, there was a span of 14 bases. This CDR3 has 17 amino acids. From germline, CDR1 is SGDLS and CDR2 YYNGEE. CDR3 DNA: TGTGCCAGCAGCGTAGAAGGAGGTGGGTCTAGCACAGATACGCAGTATTTT. Protein product: CASSVEGGGSSTDTQYF.

The rearrangement links TRBV5-4 to TRBJ2-7, with 10 bases aligning to TRBD2. CDR3 length: 15 amino acids. V lost 2 bases to trimming and J lost 5 bases; unmatched junction nucleotides: 7. CDR1 and CDR2 (germline): SGHNT, YYREEE (reference sequence). CDR3 nucleotide sequence: TGTGCCAGCAGCTTCGGGCTAGCGGGAGCCCACGAGCAGTACTTC. Its protein product is CASSFGLAGAHEQYF.

This clone was recorded only once. The chain uses TRBV6-6 and TRBJ2-1; 8 bases agree with TRBD2. The V gene's germline CDR1 is MNHNY and CDR2 SVGAGI (reference sequence). The CDR3 is made up of 14 amino acids. The junction had 9 bases not matched to a gene; V was cut back by 8 bases and J by 6 bases. In DNA form, the CDR3 reads TGTGCCAGCTCCCCAGCGGGAGTCCTCAATGAGCAGTTCTTC. This encodes CASSPAGVLNEQFF.

CDR3 DNA sequence: TGTGCCAGCAGTGGGGCATATAGCGGGAGGGCCTCGGATACGCAGTATTTT. Residues: CASSGAYSGRASDTQYF. The V gene is TRBV2, the J gene TRBJ2-3, with TRBD2 matching over 11 bases. The J segment lost 6 bases and the V segment lost 4 bases, leaving 12 bases of the junction unmatched. Per the germline V gene, CDR1 is SNHLY and CDR2 is FYNNEI. The length of the CDR3 is 17 residues.

Worth noting for this clone: Other DNA sequences in the sample encode the same CDR3. This rearrangement joins TRBV4-1 to TRBJ1-4, with a weak D call TRBD1 (6 bases). The V end lost 3 bases, the J end lost 0 bases, and 11 bases lay between the germline ends. CDR1 is MGHRA and CDR2 is YSYEKL in the germline V gene. This CDR3 is built from 16 residues. This CDR3 is CASSQDPGATNEKLFF. The CDR3 DNA reads as TGCGCCAGCAGCCAGGATCCAGGGGCAACTAATGAAAAACTGTTTTTT.

V and J are TRBV27 and TRBJ2-7; D ambiguous. Germline loops: CDR1 MNHEY, CDR2 SMNVEV (reference sequence). CDR3 length equals 14 residues. Trimming left V 0 bases short and J 0 bases short, with 6 bases between. CDR3 sequence: CASSLSRHSYEQYF. DNA for the CDR3: TGTGCCAGCAGTTTATCGCGGCACTCCTACGAGCAGTACTTC.

The CDR3 DNA reads TGTGCCATCAGTGAGTCGGGGGAGGGCCTCTGGTACGAGCAGTACTTC. Encoded protein: CAISESGEGLWYEQYF. J is TRBJ2-7 and V is TRBV10-3; 7 bases match TRBD2. Germline values: CDR1 ENHRY, CDR2 SYGVKD. The CDR3 contains 16 residues. After removal of 0 bases from V and 4 bases from J, the junction contained 9 bases not matched to a gene.

This clone was counted only a few times. The chain has TRBV25-1 and TRBJ2-2; D is unclear. The CDR3 is 13 amino acids. V was cut by 1 base and J by 6 bases, with 6 bases left in between. Germline V gene data show CDR1 as MGHDK and CDR2 as SYGVNS. CDR3 loop: CASSESDPGELFF. CDR3 DNA: TGTGCCAGCAGTGAATCAGATCCCGGGGAGCTGTTTTTT. Full variable domain (missing parts from reference TRBV25-1 and TRBJ2-2): EADIYQTPRYLVIGTGKKITLECSQTMGHDKMYWYQQDPGMELHLIHYSYGVNSTEKGDLSSESTVSRIRTEHFPLTLESARPSHTSQYLCASSESDPGELFFGEGSRLTVL.

V and J are TRBV7-8 and TRBJ2-7; D is possibly TRBD2 (7 bases). Germline CDR1 reads SGHVS; CDR2 reads FQNEAQ. V was trimmed by 4 bases and J by 2 bases, leaving 18 bases between them. This CDR3 contains 16 residues. The CDR3, as DNA: TGTGCCAGCAGCTGGACAGTGACTAGCCTTGCCTACGAGCAGTACTTC. It translates to CASSWTVTSLAYEQYF. Full variable domain (missing parts from reference TRBV7-8 and TRBJ2-7): GAGVSQSPRYKVAKRGQDVALRCDPISGHVSLFWYQQALGQGPEFLTYFQNEAQLDKSGLPSDRFFAERPEGSVSTLKIQRTQQEDSAVYLCASSWTVTSLAYEQYFGPGTRLTVT.

CDR3 sequence reads: CAISDETGGYTF. As DNA, the CDR3 is TGTGCCATCAGTGATGAGACCGGCGGCTACACCTTC. The chain recombines TRBV10-3 with TRBJ1-2, with D hard to call. This CDR3 has 12 residues. V shed 3 bases and J shed 8 bases, with 10 bases lying between them. Germline assignment: CDR1 ENHRY and CDR2 SYGVKD.

This clone was observed a single time. The chain couples TRBV2 to TRBJ1-2; D unresolved. V gave up 6 bases and J gave up 5 bases, with 13 bases separating them. The CDR3 is 13 amino acids. Looked up from germline, CDR1 is SNHLY and CDR2 is FYNNEI. For the CDR3, the DNA is TGTGCCAGCAGCCCCAATATAGGGTATGGCTACACCTTC. Its protein is CASSPNIGYGYTF. Variable domain in full (rest from reference TRBV2 and TRBJ1-2): EPEVTQTPSHQVTQMGQEVILRCVPISNHLYFYWYRQILGQKVEFLVSFYNNEISEKSEIFDDQFSVERPDGSNFTLKIRSTKLEDSAMYFCASSPNIGYGYTFGSGTRLTVV.

The chain recombines TRBV4-1 with TRBJ2-5; 10 bases are a match to TRBD1. Trimming removed 3 bases from V and 5 bases from J; junction bases left unmatched: 12. This CDR3 region has 17 residues. Germline CDR1 is MGHRA and CDR2 is YSYEKL. The CDR3 loop reads CASSHRHGQGGSETQYF. Written as DNA, the CDR3 is TGCGCCAGCAGCCATCGCCACGGACAGGGGGGATCGGAGACCCAGTACTTC.

V is TRBV7-9 and J is TRBJ1-1; D might be TRBD1 (6 bases). Trimming cost V 5 bases and J 6 bases, with 13 bases left between them. Germline-derived CDR1 and CDR2 are SEHNR and FQNEAQ (reference sequence). The CDR3 has 13 amino acids. The CDR3 region is CASSLGGRPEAFF. The DNA for the CDR3 is TGTGCCAGCAGCCTAGGGGGAAGACCTGAAGCTTTCTTT.

V and J are TRBV4-2 and TRBJ2-1; unclear D gene. V was shortened by 0 bases and J by 2 bases, with 11 bases between the two germline ends. The CDR3 is made up of 16 amino acids. CDR1 and CDR2 from the germline V gene are LGHNA and YNFKEQ. CDR3: CASSQESRAPYNEQFF. The CDR3 DNA is TGTGCCAGCAGCCAAGAGTCACGGGCCCCCTACAATGAGCAGTTCTTC.

The chain carries TRBV6-6 and TRBJ1-3, with D possibly matching TRBD1 (5 bases). This CDR3 comprises 16 residues. Per germline, CDR1 MNHNY and CDR2 SVGAGI (reference sequence). V was clipped by 5 bases and J by 0 bases, with 14 bases between them. The CDR3 DNA sequence: TGTGCCAGCAGTAAGGGACGCTATACCTCTGGAAACACCATATATTTT. Translated, it gives CASSKGRYTSGNTIYF.

The gene calls are TRBV29-1 and TRBJ2-1; 9 bases line up with TRBD1. CDR1 is SQVTM, CDR2 ANQGSEA, per germline. This CDR3 spans 20 amino acids. V gave up 4 bases and J gave up 2 bases; unmatched junction bases: 21. The CDR3 is CSVALLGTGLVLNTYNEQFF. CDR3 sequence (DNA): TGCAGCGTTGCTCTACTCGGGACAGGGTTAGTATTAAATACCTACAATGAGCAGTTCTTC.

This clone was detected once. The CDR3 protein is CASSWAGTEAFF. The CDR3, as DNA: TGTGCCAGCAGCTGGGCAGGCACTGAAGCTTTCTTT. This chain joins TRBV5-6 and TRBJ1-1; no firm D call. CDR3 size: 12 residues. Deletions cut 3 bases from V and 4 bases from J, with 7 bases between. From germline, CDR1 is SGHDT and CDR2 YYEEEE. The entire variable domain, with the rest obtained from reference TRBV5-6 and TRBJ1-1, is as follows: DAGVTQSPTHLIKTRGQQVTLRCSPKSGHDTVSWYQQALGQGPQFIFQYYEEEERQRGNFPDRFSGHQFPNYSSELNVNALLLGDSALYLCASSWAGTEAFFGQGTRLTVV.

The chain employs TRBV28 and TRBJ2-1; D is perhaps TRBD2 (5 bases). The CDR3 has 15 residues. Germline V gives CDR1 MDHEN, CDR2 SYDVKM. Trimming took 6 bases from V and 9 from J, leaving 21 bases between them. The CDR3: CASSPVAPGTTEQFF. In nucleotides, the CDR3 is TGTGCCAGCAGCCCCGTAGCCCCGGGAACGACTGAGCAGTTCTTC.

J is TRBJ2-5 and V is TRBV5-6; 8 bases agree with TRBD1. The CDR3 spans 15 residues. V trimming: 3 bases; J trimming: 4 bases; junction bases outside the gene matches: 8. Per the germline V gene, CDR1 is SGHDT and CDR2 is YYEEEE. CDR3 bases: TGTGCCAGCAGCTATGGCAGGGGGCGCCCAGAGACCCAGTACTTC. Translated, it gives CASSYGRGRPETQYF.

As for this clone: The sample contains more than one DNA sequence encoding this CDR3. The chain employs TRBV28 and TRBJ1-5, with D unresolved. Germline assignment: CDR1 MDHEN and CDR2 SYDVKM. The CDR3 is made up of 14 amino acids. V gave up 5 bases and J gave up 1 base, with 9 bases separating them. Written as DNA, the CDR3 is TGTGCCAGCAGTCTTAGACAAAGCAATCAGCCCCAGCATTTT. It is translated as CASSLRQSNQPQHF.